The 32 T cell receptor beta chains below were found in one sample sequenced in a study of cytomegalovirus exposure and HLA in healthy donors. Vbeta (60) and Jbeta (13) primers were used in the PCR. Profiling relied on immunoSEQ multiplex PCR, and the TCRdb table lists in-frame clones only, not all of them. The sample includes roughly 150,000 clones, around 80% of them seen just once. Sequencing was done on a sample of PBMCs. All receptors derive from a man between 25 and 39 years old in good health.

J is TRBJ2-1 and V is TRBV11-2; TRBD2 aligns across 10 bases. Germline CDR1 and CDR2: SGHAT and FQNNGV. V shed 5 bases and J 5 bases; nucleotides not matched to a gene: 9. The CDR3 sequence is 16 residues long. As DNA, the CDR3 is TGTGCCAGCAGCGCACTAGCGGGAAAAGGGGACAATGAGCAGTTCTTC. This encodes CASSALAGKGDNEQFF.

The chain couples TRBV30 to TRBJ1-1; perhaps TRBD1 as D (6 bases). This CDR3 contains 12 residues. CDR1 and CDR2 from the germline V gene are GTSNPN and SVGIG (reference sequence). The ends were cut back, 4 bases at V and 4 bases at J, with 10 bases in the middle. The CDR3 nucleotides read TGTGCCTGGACCTACAGGGCCACTGAAGCTTTCTTT. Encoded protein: CAWTYRATEAFF. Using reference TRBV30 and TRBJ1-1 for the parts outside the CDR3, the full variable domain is SQTIHQWPATLVQPVGSPLSLECTVEGTSNPNLYWYRQAAGRGLQLLFYSVGIGQISSEVPQNLSASRPQDRQFILSSKKLLLSDSGFYLCAWTYRATEAFFGQGTRLTVV.

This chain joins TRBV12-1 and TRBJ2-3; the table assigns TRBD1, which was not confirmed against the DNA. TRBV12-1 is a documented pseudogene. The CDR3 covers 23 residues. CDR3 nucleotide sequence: TGTGCCAGCAGTCCGCGAGGACAGGGGGCCAGGGGATGGTGGAATGGCCACACAGATACGCAGTATTTT. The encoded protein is CASSPRGQGARGWWNGHTDTQYF.

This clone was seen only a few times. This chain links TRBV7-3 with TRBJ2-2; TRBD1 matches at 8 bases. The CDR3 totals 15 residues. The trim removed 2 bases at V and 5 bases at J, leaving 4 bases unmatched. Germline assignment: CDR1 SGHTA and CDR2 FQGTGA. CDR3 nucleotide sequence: TGTGCCAGCAGCTTAGACCGACAGGGGACCGGGGAGCTGTTTTTT. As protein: CASSLDRQGTGELFF.

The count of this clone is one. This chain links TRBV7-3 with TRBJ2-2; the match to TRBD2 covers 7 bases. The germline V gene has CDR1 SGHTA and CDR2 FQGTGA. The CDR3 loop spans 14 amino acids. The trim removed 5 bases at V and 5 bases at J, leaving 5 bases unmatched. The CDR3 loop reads CASSRRGETGELFF. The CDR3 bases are TGTGCCAGCAGCCGCCGGGGGGAGACCGGGGAGCTGTTTTTT.

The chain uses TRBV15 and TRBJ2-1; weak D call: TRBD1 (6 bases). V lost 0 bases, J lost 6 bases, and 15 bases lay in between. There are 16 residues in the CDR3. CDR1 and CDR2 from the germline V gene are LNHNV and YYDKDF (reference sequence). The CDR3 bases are TGTGCCACCAGCAGAGATTGGCAGGGGATAGTCAATGAGCAGTTCTTC. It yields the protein CATSRDWQGIVNEQFF.

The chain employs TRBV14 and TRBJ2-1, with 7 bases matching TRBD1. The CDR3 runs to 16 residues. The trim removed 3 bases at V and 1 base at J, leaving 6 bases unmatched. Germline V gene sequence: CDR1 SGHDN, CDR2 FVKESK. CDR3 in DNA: TGTGCCAGCAGCCAGTCAGGGACAGCATCCTACAATGAGCAGTTCTTC. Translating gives CASSQSGTASYNEQFF.

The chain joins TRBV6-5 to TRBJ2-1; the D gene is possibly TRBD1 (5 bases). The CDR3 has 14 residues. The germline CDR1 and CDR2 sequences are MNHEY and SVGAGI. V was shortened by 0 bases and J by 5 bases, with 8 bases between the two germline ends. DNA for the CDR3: TGTGCCAGCAGTTACTCGTCAGGGAACAATGAGCAGTTCTTC. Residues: CASSYSSGNNEQFF.

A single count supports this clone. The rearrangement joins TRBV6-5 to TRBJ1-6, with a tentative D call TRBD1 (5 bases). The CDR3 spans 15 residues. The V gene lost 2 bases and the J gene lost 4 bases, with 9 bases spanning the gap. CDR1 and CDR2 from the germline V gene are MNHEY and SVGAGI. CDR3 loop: CASSYGGGYNSPLHF. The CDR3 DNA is TGTGCCAGCAGTTACGGGGGAGGGTATAATTCACCCCTCCACTTT.

The CDR3 nucleotides are TGTGCCAGCTCACCAGGGAGCTCTGGGGCCAACGTCCTGACTTTC. It specifies CASSPGSSGANVLTF. The J gene is TRBJ2-6, the V gene TRBV18; D is possibly TRBD2 (5 bases). CDR3 size: 15 residues. Per germline, CDR1 KGHSH and CDR2 LQKENI. Trimming left V 2 bases short and J 0 bases short, with 5 bases between.

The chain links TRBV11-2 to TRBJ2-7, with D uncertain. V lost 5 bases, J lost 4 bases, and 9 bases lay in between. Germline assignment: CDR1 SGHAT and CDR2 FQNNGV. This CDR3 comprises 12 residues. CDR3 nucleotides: TGTGCCAGCAGCCCGCGAGGTTACGAGCAGTACTTC. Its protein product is CASSPRGYEQYF.

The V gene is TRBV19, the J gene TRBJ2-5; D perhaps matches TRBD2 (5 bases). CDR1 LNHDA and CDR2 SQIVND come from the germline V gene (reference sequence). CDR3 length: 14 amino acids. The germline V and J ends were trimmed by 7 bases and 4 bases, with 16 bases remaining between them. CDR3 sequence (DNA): TGTGCCAGTACTTCCGCGGACGGACTAGAGACCCAGTACTTC. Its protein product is CASTSADGLETQYF. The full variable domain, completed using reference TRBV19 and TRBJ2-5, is DGGITQSPKYLFRKEGQNVTLSCEQNLNHDAMYWYRQDPGQGLRLIYYSQIVNDFQKGDIAEGYSVSREKKESFPLTVTSAQKNPTAFYLCASTSADGLETQYFGPGTRLLVL.

The DNA for the CDR3 is TGTGCCAGCTCACAGGCGGTCAATAGCAATCAGCCCCAGCATTTT. It encodes CASSQAVNSNQPQHF. The rearrangement uses TRBV18 and TRBJ1-5; D not certain. With 4 bases removed from V and 0 bases from J, the gap between germline ends came to 10 bases. Germline V CDR1 and CDR2: KGHSH, LQKENI. The CDR3 loop spans 15 amino acids.

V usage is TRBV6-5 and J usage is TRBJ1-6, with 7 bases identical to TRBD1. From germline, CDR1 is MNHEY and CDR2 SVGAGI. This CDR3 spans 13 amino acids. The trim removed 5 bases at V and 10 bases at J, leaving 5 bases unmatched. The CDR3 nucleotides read TGTGCCAGCAGTGAGGGGGCGAGCTCACCCCTCCACTTT. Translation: CASSEGASSPLHF.

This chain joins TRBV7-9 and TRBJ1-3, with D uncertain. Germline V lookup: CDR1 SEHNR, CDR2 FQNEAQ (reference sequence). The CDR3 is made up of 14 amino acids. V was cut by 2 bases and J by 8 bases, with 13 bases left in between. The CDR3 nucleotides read TGTGCCAGCAGCTTATACGGCGGACTAGACACCATATATTTT. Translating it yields CASSLYGGLDTIYF.

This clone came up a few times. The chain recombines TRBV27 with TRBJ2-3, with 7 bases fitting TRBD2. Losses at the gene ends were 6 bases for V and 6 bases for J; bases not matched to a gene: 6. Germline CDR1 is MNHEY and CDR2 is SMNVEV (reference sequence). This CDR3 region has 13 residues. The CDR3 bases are TGTGCCAGCAGGTACCGCGGGGGTGATACGCAGTATTTT. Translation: CASRYRGGDTQYF.

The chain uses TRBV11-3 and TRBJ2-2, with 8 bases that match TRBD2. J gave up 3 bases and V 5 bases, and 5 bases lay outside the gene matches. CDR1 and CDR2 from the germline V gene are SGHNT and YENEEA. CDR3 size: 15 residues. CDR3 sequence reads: CASSTYSGDTGELFF. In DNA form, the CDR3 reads TGTGCCAGCAGCACCTATAGCGGGGACACCGGGGAGCTGTTTTTT.

The CDR3 sequence is CASSGPPADNEQFF. The CDR3 nucleotides are TGCGCCAGCAGTGGGCCCCCGGCCGACAATGAGCAGTTCTTC. The chain links TRBV5-1 to TRBJ2-1; D remains ambiguous. V lost 5 bases to trimming and J lost 5 bases, with 14 bases between them. CDR1 SGHRS and CDR2 YFSETQ come from the germline V gene. The CDR3 has 14 residues. The whole variable domain, filled in from reference TRBV5-1 and TRBJ2-1, reads KAGVTQTPRYLIKTRGQQVTLSCSPISGHRSVSWYQQTPGQGLQFLFEYFSETQRNKGNFPGRFSGRQFSNSRSEMNVSTLELGDSALYLCASSGPPADNEQFFGPGTRLTVL.

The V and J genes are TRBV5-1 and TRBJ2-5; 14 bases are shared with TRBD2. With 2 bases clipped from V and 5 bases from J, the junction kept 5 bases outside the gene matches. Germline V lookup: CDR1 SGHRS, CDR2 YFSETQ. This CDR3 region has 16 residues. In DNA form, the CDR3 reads TGCGCCAGCAGCTTTGGGACTAGCGGGAGTGGGGAGACCCAGTACTTC. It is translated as CASSFGTSGSGETQYF.

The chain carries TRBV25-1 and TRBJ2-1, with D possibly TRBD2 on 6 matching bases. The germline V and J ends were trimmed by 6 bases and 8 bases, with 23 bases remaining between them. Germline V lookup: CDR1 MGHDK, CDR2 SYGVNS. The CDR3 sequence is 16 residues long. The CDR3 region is CASRGSYGLLGHEQFF. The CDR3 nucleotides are TGTGCCAGCAGGGGCTCCTACGGACTACTAGGACATGAGCAGTTCTTC.

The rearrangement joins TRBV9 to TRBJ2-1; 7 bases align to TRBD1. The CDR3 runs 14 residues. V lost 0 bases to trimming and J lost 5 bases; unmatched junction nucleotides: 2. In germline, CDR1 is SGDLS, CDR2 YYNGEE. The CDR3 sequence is CASSVVGTDNEQFF. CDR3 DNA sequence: TGTGCCAGCAGCGTAGTCGGGACAGACAATGAGCAGTTCTTC.

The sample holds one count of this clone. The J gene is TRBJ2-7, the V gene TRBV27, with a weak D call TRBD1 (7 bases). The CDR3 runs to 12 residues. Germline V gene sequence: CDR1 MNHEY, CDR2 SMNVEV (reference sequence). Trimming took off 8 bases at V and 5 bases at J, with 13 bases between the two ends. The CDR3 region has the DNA TGTGCCAGCGGGCGGGGACAGCACGAGCAGTACTTC. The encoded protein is CASGRGQHEQYF.

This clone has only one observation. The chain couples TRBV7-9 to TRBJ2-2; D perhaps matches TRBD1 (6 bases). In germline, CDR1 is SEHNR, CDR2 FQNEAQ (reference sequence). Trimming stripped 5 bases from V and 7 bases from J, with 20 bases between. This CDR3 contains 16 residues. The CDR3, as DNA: TGTGCCAGCAGCCAGGGGCGCCGGGGAACTGGCGGGGAGCTGTTTTTT. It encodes CASSQGRRGTGGELFF.

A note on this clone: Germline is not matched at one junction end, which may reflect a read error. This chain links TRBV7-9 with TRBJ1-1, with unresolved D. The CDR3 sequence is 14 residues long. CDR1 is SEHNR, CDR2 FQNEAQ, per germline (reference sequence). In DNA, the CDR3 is TGTTCCAGCAGCCCGCGGCTTCTGAACACTGAAGCTTTCTTT. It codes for CSSSPRLLNTEAFF.

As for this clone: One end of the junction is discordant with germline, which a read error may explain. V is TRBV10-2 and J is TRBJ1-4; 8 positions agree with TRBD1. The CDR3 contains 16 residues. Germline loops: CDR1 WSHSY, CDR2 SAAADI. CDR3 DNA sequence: TGTGCCAGCAGTGAAGGAGGAGGACAGGGAAATGAAAAACTGTTTTTT. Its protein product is CASSEGGGQGNEKLFF.

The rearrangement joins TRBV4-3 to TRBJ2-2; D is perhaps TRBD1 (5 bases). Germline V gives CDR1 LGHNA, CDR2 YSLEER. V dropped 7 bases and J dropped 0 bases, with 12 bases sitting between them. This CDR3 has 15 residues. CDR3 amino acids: CASTWGYSNTGELFF. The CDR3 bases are TGCGCCAGCACCTGGGGCTACTCGAACACCGGGGAGCTGTTTTTT.

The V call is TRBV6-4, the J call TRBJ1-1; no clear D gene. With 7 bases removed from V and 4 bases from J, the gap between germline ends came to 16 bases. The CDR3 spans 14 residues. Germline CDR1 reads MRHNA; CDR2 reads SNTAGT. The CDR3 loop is CASKGDPLGTEAFF. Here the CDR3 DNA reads TGTGCCAGCAAGGGAGACCCCCTGGGCACTGAAGCTTTCTTT.

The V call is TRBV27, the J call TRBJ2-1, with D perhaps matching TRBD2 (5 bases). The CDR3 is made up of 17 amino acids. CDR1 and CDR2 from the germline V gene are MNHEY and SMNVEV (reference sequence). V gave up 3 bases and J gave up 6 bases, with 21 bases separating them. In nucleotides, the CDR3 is TGTGCCAGCAGTTTCAGGAGGACGACACCCCCTTCCAATGAGCAGTTCTTC. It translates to CASSFRRTTPPSNEQFF.

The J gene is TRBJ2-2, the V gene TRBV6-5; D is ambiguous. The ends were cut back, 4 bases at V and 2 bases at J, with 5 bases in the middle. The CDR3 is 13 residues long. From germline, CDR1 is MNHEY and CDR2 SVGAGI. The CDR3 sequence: CASSSPNTGELFF. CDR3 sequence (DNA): TGTGCCAGCAGTTCTCCCAACACCGGGGAGCTGTTTTTT.

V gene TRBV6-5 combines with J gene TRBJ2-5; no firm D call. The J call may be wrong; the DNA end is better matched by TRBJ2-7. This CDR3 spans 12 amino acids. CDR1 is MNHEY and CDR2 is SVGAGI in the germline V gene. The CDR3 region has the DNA TGTGCCAGCAGTCAAAGCTCCTACGAGCAGTACTTC. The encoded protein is CASSQSSYEQYF.

CDR3 coding DNA: TGTGCCAGCAGGCCACAGGGAAGCGGCAATCAGCCCCAGCATTTT. Translating it yields CASRPQGSGNQPQHF. The chain carries TRBV28 and TRBJ1-5, with D perhaps TRBD1 (6 bases). CDR3 length: 15 residues. Trimming took off 6 bases at V and 2 bases at J, with 14 bases between the two ends. Germline CDR1 reads MDHEN; CDR2 reads SYDVKM.

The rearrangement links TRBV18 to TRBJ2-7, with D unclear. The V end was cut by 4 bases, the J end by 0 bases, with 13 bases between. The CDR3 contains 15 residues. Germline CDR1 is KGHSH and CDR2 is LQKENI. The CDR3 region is CASSQTARSSYEQYF. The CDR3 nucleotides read TGTGCCAGCTCACAAACAGCAAGAAGCTCCTACGAGCAGTACTTC.